What follows describes a single T cell receptor beta chain. The data belong to a study of blood T cell repertoires in COVID-19. Whole-study context: Both acute and convalescent COVID-19 samples were obtained from the United States, Italy and Spain.

This CDR3 has 13 amino acids. The germline V gene encodes CDR1 MNHEY and CDR2 SVGAGI. J was trimmed by 9 bases and V by 7 bases; bases with no gene match: 4. Clones were sequenced by immunoSEQ multiplex PCR, and TCRdb holds only the in-frame ones, with some missing. The sample gives approximately 81,000 clones, roughly 78% of which show up once; about 6.9% is in the top ten. This chain joins TRBV6-5 and TRBJ1-6; the match to TRBD1 covers 9 bases. Specimen: peripheral blood. This receptor was obtained from a human donor in a cohort sampled during active COVID-19. This CDR3 reads CASKRQGVSPLHF. CDR3 in DNA: TGTGCCAGCAAAAGACAGGGGGTTTCACCCCTCCACTTT.